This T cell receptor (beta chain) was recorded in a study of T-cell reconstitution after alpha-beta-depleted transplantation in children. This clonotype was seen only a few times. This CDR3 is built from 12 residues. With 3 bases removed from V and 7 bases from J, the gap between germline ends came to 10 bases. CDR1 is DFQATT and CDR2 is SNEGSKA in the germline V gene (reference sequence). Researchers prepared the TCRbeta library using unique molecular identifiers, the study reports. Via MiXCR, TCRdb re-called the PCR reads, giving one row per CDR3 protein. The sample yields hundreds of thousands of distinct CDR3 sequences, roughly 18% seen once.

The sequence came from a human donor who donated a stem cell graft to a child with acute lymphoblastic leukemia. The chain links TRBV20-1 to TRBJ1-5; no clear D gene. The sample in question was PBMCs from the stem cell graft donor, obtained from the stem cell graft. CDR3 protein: CSASNGRQPQHF. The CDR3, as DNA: TGCAGTGCTAGCAATGGAAGGCAGCCCCAGCATTTT.